This T cell receptor (beta chain) was captured by sequencing in a study of blood T cell repertoires in COVID-19. Study in general: Both acute and convalescent COVID-19 samples were obtained from the United States, Italy and Spain. T cells, B-cell-depleted T cells, or PBMCs provided the cDNA or gDNA that served as material.

The CDR3 contains 14 residues. Trimming took off 1 base at V and 7 bases at J, with 11 bases between the two ends. From germline, CDR1 is LNHDA and CDR2 SQIVND (reference sequence). In the original workflow: Scientists estimated how many nucleated cells there were by amplifying reference gene primers. Clones were read by immunoSEQ multiplex PCR, and TCRdb kept only the in-frame ones, dropping some. The DNA gave D and trimming, while V, J and clone size come from that table. Of approximately 100,000 clones in the sample, just under 95% are singletons; the top ten hold under 7.5%. This clone was detected once.

The chain carries TRBV19 and TRBJ1-5; no definite D call. The clonotype was recovered from a man between 65 and 80 years old with acute or convalescent COVID-19. The sample comprised peripheral blood. The CDR3 sequence: CASSIVEGWQPQHF. The CDR3 region has the DNA TGTGCCAGTAGTATAGTTGAGGGATGGCAGCCCCAGCATTTT.